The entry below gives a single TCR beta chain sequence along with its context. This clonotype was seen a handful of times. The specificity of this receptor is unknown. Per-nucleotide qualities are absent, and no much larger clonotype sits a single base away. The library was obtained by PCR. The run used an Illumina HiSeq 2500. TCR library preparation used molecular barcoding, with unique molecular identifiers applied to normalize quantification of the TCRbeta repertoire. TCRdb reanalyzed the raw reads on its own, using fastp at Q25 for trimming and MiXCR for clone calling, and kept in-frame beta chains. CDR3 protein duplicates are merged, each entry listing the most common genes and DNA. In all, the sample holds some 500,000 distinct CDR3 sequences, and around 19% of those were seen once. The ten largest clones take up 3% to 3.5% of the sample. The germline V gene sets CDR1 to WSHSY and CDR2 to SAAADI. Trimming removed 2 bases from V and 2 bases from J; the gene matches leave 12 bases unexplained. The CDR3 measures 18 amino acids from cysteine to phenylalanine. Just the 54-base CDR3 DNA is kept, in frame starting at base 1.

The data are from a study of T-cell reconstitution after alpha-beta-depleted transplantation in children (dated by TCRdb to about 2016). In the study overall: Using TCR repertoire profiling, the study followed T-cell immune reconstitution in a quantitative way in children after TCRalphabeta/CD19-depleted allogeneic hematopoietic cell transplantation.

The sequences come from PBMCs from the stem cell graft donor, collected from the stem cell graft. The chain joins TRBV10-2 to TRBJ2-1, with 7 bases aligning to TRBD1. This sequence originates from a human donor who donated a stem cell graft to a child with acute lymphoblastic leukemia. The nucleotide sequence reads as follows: TGCGCCAGCAGTGAGACAGGGGAAGTCTGGAGGCCCTACAATGAGCAGTTCTTC. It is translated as CASSETGEVWRPYNEQFF.